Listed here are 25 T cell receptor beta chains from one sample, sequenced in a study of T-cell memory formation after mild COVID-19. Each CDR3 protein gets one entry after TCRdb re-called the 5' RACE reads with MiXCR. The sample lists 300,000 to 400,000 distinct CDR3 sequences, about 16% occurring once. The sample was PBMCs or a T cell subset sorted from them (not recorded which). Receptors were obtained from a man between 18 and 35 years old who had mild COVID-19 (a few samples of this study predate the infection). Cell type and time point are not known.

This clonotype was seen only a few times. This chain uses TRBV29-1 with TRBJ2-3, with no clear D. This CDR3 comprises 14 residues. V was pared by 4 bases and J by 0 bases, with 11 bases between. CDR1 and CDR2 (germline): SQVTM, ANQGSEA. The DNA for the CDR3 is TGCAGCGTTGTAAGGAAGGCTAGCACAGATACGCAGTATTTT. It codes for CSVVRKASTDTQYF.

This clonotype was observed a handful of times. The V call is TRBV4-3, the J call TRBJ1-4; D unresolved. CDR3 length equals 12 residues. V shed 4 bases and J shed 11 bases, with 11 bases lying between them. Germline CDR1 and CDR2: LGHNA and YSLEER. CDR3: CASSLSGGKLFF. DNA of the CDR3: TGCGCCAGCAGCCTAAGCGGTGGGAAACTGTTTTTT.

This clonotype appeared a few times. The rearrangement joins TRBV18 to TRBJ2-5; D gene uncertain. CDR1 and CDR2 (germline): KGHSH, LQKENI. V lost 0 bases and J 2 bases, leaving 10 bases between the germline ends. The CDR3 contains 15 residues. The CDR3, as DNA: TGTGCCAGCTCACCACCAGTTCCTAGGCAAGAGACCCAGTACTTC. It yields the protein CASSPPVPRQETQYF.

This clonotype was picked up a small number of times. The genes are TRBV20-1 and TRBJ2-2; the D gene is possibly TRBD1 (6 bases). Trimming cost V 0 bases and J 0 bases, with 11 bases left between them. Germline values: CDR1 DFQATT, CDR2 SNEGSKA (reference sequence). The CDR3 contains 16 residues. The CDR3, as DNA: TGCAGTGCTAGAGACCTCCGGACAGCGAACACCGGGGAGCTGTTTTTT. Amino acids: CSARDLRTANTGELFF.

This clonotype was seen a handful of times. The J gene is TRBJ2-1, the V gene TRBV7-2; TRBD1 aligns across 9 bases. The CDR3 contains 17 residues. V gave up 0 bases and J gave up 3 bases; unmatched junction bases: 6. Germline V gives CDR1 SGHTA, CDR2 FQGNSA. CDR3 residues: CASSLARGQGYYNEQFF. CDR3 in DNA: TGTGCCAGCAGCTTAGCGCGCGGACAGGGGTACTACAATGAGCAGTTCTTC. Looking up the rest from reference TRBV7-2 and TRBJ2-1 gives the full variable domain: GAGVSQSPSNKVTEKGKDVELRCDPISGHTALYWYRQSLGQGLEFLIYFQGNSAPDKSGLPSDRFSAERTGGSVSTLTIQRTQQEDSAVYLCASSLARGQGYYNEQFFGPGTRLTVL.

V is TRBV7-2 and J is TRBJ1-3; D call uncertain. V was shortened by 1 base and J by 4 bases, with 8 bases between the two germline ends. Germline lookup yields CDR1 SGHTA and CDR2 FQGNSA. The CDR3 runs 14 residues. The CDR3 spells CASSLVDRGNTIYF. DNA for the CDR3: TGTGCCAGCAGCTTAGTGGATAGGGGAAACACCATATATTTT.

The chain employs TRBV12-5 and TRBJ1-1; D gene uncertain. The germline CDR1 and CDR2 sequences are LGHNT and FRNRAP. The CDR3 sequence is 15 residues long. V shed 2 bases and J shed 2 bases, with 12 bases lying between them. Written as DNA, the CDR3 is TGTGCTAGTGGTTTGAGCTTAACGGGAAACACTGAAGCTTTCTTT. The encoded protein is CASGLSLTGNTEAFF.

The CDR3 sequence is CASIASGGPTNEQFF. For the CDR3, the DNA is TGTGCCAGCATCGCTAGCGGGGGGCCTACTAATGAGCAGTTCTTC. The chain has TRBV11-2 and TRBJ2-1; TRBD2 matches at 11 bases. The trim removed 7 bases at V and 7 bases at J, leaving 9 bases unmatched. This CDR3 region has 15 residues. The germline V gene has CDR1 SGHAT and CDR2 FQNNGV.

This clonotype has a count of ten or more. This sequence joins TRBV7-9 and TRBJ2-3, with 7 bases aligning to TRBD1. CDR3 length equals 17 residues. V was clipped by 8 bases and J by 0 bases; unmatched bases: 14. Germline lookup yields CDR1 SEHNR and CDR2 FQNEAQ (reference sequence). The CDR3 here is CASGRSGQIISTDTQYF. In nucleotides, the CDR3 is TGTGCCAGCGGCAGGTCGGGACAGATAATTAGCACAGATACGCAGTATTTT.

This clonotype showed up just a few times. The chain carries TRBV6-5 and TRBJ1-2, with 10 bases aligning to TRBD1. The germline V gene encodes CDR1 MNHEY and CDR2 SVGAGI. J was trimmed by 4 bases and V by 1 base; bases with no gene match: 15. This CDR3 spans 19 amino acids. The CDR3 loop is CASSYFVSVGQGIVYGYTF. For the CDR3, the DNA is TGTGCCAGCAGTTACTTCGTGTCTGTGGGACAGGGGATCGTCTATGGCTACACCTTC.

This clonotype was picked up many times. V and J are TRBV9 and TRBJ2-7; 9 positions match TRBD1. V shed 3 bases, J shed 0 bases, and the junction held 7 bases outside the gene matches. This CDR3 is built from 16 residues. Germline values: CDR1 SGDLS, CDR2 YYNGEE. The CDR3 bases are TGTGCCAGCAGCGGGCCCCGGGACAGGGTCTCCTACGAGCAGTACGTC. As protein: CASSGPRDRVSYEQYV.

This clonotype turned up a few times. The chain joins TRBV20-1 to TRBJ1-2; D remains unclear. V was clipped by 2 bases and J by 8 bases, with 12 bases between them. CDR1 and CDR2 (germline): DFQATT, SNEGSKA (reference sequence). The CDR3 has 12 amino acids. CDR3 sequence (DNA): TGCAGTGCTAGAAGGCAGGATCGCGGCTACACCTTC. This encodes CSARRQDRGYTF.

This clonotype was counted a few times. Here the CDR3 reads CASDGPYCYEQYV. DNA of the CDR3: TGTGCCAGTGACGGGCCTTACTGTTACGAGCAGTACGTC. V gene TRBV28 combines with J gene TRBJ2-7; no definite D call. The CDR3 spans 13 residues. V lost 9 bases and J 4 bases, leaving 16 bases between the germline ends. CDR1 is MDHEN and CDR2 is SYDVKM in the germline V gene.

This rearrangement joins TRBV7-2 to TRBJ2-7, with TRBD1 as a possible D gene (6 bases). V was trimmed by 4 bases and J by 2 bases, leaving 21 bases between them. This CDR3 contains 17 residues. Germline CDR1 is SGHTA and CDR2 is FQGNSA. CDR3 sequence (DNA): TGTGCCAGCAGCTCTGCTTCCGGGACAACAAGACCCTACGAGCAGTACGTC. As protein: CASSSASGTTRPYEQYV.

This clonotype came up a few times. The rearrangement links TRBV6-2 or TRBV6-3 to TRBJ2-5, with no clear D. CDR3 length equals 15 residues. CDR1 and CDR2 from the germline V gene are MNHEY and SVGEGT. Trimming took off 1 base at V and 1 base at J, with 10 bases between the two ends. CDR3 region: CASSYWREAQETQYF. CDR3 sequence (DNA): TGTGCCAGCAGTTACTGGCGCGAGGCCCAAGAGACCCAGTACTTC.

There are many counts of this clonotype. The CDR3: CASSQPTENTEAFF. In DNA form, the CDR3 reads TGCGCCAGCAGCCAACCGACAGAGAACACTGAAGCTTTCTTT. The V and J genes are TRBV4-1 and TRBJ1-1; D may be TRBD1 (5 bases). The CDR3 runs 14 residues. V dropped 2 bases and J dropped 1 base, with 8 bases sitting between them. Looked up from germline, CDR1 is MGHRA and CDR2 is YSYEKL.

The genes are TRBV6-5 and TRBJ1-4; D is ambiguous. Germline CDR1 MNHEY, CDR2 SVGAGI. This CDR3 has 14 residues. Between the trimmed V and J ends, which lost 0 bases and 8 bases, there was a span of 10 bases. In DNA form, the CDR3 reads TGTGCCAGCAGTTACTCTAGGGTTCGGGAAAAACTGTTTTTT. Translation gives CASSYSRVREKLFF.

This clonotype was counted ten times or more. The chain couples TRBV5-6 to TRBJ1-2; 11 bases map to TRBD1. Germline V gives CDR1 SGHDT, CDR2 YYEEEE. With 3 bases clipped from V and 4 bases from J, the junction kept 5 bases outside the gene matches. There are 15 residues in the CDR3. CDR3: CASSSGQGVPYGYTF. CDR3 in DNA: TGTGCCAGCAGCTCGGGACAGGGGGTACCCTATGGCTACACCTTC.

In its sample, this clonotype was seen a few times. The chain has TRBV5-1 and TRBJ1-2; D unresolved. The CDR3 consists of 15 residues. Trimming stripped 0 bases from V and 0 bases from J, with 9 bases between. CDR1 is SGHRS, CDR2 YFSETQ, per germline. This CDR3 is CASSLVDNANYGYTF. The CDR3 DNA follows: TGCGCCAGCAGCTTGGTAGACAACGCTAACTATGGCTACACCTTC.

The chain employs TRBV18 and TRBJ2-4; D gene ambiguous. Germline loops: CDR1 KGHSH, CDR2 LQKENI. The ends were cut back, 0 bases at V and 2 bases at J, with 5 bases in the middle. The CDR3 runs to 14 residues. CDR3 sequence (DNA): TGTGCCAGCTCACCACCAGCGACCAAAAACATTCAGTACTTC. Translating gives CASSPPATKNIQYF.

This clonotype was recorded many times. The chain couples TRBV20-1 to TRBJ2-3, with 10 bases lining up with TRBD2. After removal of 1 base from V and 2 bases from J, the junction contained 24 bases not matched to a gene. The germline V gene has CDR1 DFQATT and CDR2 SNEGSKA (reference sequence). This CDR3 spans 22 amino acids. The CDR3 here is CSARVSISSLSTSGYHTDTQYF. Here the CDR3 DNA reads TGCAGTGCTAGAGTATCGATCTCCTCTCTCTCGACTAGCGGGTATCACACAGATACGCAGTATTTT.

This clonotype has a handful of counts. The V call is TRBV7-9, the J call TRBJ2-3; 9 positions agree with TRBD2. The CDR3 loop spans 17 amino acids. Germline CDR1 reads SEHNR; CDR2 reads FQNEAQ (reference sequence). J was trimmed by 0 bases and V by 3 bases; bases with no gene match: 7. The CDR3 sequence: CASSFRASGASTDTQYF. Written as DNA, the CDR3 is TGTGCCAGCAGCTTCCGGGCTAGCGGGGCTAGCACAGATACGCAGTATTTT.

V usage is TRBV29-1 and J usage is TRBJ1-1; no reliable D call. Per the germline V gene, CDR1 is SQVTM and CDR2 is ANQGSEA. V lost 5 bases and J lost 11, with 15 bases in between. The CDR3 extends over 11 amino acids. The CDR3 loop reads CSVQPISTAFF. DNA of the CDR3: TGCAGCGTTCAACCGATAAGTACTGCTTTCTTT.

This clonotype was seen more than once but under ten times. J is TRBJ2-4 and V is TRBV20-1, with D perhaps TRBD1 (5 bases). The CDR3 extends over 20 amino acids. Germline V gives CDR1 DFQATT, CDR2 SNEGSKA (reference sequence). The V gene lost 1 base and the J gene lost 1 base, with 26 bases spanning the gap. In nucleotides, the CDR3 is TGCAGTGCTAGAGGGTCGGCAAGGGGAAACCTTCTACGGGCCAAAAACATTCAGTACTTC. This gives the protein CSARGSARGNLLRAKNIQYF.

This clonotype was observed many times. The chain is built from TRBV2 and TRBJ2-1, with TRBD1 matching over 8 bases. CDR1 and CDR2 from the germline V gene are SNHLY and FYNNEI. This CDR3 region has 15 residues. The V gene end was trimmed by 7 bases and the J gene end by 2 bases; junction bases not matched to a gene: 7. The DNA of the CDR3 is TGTGCCAGCAAGGTCGGACAGGGAGCCTACAATGAGCAGTTCTTC. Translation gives CASKVGQGAYNEQFF.